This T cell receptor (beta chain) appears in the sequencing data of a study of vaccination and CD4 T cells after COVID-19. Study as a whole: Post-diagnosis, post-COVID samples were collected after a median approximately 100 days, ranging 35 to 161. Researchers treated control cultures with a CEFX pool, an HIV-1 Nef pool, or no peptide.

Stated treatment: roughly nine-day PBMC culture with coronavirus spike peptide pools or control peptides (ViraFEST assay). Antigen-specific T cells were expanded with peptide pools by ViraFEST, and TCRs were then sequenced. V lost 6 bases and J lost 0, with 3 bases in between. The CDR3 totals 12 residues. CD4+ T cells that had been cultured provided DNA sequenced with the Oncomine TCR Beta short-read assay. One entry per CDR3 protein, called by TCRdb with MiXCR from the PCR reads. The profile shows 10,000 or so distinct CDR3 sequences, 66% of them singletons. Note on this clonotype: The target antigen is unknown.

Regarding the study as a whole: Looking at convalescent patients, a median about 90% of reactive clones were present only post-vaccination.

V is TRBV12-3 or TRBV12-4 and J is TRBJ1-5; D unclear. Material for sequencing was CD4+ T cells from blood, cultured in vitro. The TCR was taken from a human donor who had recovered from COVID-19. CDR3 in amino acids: CASRNSNQPQHF. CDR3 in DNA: TGTGCCAGCAGGAATAGCAATCAGCCCCAGCATTTT.